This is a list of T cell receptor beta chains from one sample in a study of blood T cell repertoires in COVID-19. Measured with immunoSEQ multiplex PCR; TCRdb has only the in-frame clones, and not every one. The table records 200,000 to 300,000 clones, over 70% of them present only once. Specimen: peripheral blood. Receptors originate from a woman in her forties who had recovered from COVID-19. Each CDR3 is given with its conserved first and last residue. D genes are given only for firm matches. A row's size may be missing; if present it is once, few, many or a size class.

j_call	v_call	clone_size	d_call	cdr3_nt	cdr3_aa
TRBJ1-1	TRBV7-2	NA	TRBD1	TGTGCCAGCAGCTGGGACAGGGGATCGAACACTGAAGCTTTCTTT	CASSWDRGSNTEAFF
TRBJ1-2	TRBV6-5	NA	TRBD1	TGTGCCAGCAGGGACAGGGATAACTATGGCTACACCTTC	CASRDRDNYGYTF
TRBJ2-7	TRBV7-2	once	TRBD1	TGTGCCAGCAGCTTGGGACAGGACCTAACCTACGAGCAGTACTTC	CASSLGQDLTYEQYF
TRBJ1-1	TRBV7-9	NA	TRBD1	TGTGCCTTTCAACAGGGGGCGCGGGGAGCGATTAGTGAAGCTTTCTTT	CAFQQGARGAISEAFF
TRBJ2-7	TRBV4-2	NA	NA	TGTGCCAGCAGCCAAAATCCCCGGGCAGGGCTAAGCTCCTACGAGCAGTACTTC	CASSQNPRAGLSSYEQYF
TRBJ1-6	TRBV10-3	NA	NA	TGTGCCATCAGTGATTCGGGACTCCCTCTCAGGTCACCCCTCCACTTT	CAISDSGLPLRSPLHF
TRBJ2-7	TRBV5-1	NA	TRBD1	TGCGCCAGCAGCCCGTGGACAGGTAAGACCTACGAGCAGTACTTC	CASSPWTGKTYEQYF
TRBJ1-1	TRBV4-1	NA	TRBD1	TGCGCCAGCAGCCAAGATCCATTAGAGACAGGGGGTTGGATCGTGAACACTGAAGCTTTCTTT	CASSQDPLETGGWIVNTEAFF
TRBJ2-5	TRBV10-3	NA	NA	TGTGCCATCAGGGCAGATAAAGAGACCCAGTACTTC	CAIRADKETQYF
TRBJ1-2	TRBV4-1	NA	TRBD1	TGCGCCAGCAGCGGCCTGGGACAGGGGGTGATTAACTATGGCTACACCTTC	CASSGLGQGVINYGYTF
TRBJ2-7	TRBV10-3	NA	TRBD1	TGTGCCATCAGGACAGGGGTAACCTACGAGCAGTACTTC	CAIRTGVTYEQYF
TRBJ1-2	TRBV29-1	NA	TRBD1	TGCAGCGTTGAAGGCGGGCAGGGGGTGTATGGCTACACCTTC	CSVEGGQGVYGYTF
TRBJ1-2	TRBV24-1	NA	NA	TGTGCCACCAGTGATTGGGGGGACGGCTACACCTTC	CATSDWGDGYTF
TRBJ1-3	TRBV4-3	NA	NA	TGCGCCAGCAGCCAAGATCCTCTGGACTGGAGCTCTGGAAACACCATATATTTT	CASSQDPLDWSSGNTIYF
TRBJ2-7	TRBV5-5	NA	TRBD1	TGTGCCAGCAGCTTACAACCGGGACAGGGAAATCGGTACGAGCAGTACTTC	CASSLQPGQGNRYEQYF
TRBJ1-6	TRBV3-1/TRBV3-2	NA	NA	TGTGCCAGCAGCCAAGACAGTCCCCCCCTCCACTTT	CASSQDSPPLHF
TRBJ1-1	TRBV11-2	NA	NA	TGTGCCAGCAGCTCCGGAGGGACCGGGGCGTGGCGCAACACTGAAGCTTTCTTT	CASSSGGTGAWRNTEAFF
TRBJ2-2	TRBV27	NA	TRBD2	TGTGCCAGCAGCCCTCTAGCGGGGGACACCGGGGAGCTGTTTTTT	CASSPLAGDTGELFF
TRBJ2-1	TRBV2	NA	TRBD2	TGTGCCAGCTCCGAACTAGCGGGGGCCCCTTACAATGAGCAGTTCTTC	CASSELAGAPYNEQFF
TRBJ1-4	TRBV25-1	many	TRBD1	TGTGCCAGCAGTGAATTCTCGGGACAGGGGGCTTCTAATGAAAAACTGTTTTTT	CASSEFSGQGASNEKLFF
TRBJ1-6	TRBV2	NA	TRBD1	TGTGCCAGCAGTGACGGCTCCGACTGGACAGGCGCTTCACCCCTCCACTTT	CASSDGSDWTGASPLHF
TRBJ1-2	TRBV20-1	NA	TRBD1	TGCAGTGCTAGTAACAGGGGAAACTATGGCTACACCTTC	CSASNRGNYGYTF
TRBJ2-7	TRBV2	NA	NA	TGTGCCAGCGTGGAGGCCGAAGGGATTTCCTACGAGCAGTACTTC	CASVEAEGISYEQYF
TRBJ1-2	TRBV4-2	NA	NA	TGTGCCAGCAGCCAACGGGGTACGGGTGTGGGCTACACCTTC	CASSQRGTGVGYTF
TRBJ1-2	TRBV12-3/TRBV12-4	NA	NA	TGTGCCAGCGGCATCGGACAGATCTCTTCCTACACCTTC	CASGIGQISSYTF
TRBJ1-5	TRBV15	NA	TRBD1	TGTGCCACCAGCAGAGCCCAGGGGGGAAGGGGTCAGCCCCAGCATTTT	CATSRAQGGRGQPQHF
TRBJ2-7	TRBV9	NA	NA	TGTGCCAGCAGCGCGATAGGGGCCCCATACGAGCAGTACTTC	CASSAIGAPYEQYF
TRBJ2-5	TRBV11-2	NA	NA	TGTGCCAGCAGCTTAGATGAGTGGGAGACCCAGTACTTC	CASSLDEWETQYF
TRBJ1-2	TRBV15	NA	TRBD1	TGTGCCACCAGCAGAGATCAAGGACAGGGACCTGGCTACACCTTC	CATSRDQGQGPGYTF
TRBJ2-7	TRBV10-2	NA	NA	TGCGCCAGCAGTGGAGGGGGCTACGAGCAGTACTTC	CASSGGGYEQYF
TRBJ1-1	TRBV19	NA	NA	TGTGCCAGTAGTCCGGCGGGAGGGTTCACTGAAGCTTTCTTT	CASSPAGGFTEAFF
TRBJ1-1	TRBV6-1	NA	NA	TGTGCCAGCAGTGAAGGGAGCAGGGGACCTGCCCGGAGCACTGAAGCTTTCTTT	CASSEGSRGPARSTEAFF
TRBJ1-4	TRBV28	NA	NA	TGTGCCAGCAGTTTGGGGGGAAGTGAAAAACTGTTTTTT	CASSLGGSEKLFF
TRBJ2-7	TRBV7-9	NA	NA	TGTGCCAGCAGCTTCGGTCTTTACGAGCAGTACTTC	CASSFGLYEQYF
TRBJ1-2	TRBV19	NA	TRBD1	TGTGCCAGTAGTCCAGGGAGAGGGGGCGGCTATGGCTACACCTTC	CASSPGRGGGYGYTF
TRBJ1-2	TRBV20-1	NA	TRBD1	TGCAGTGCTAGTGGGACAGGCTTCTATGGCTACACCTTC	CSASGTGFYGYTF
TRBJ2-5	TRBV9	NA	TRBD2	TGTGCCAGCAGCAAATGGACTAGCGCAGAGACCCAGTACTTC	CASSKWTSAETQYF
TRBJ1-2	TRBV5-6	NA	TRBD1	TGTGCCAGCAGCACGGGACAGGGAAAGTCACGTTATGGCTACACCTTC	CASSTGQGKSRYGYTF
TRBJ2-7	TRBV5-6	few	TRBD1	TGTGCCAGCAGCTTGGAATTAGGGACAGGGTCCTACGAGCAGTACTTC	CASSLELGTGSYEQYF
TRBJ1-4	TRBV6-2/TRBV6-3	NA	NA	TGTGCCAGCAGCCGAGGGGGGGATGAAAAACTGTTTTTT	CASSRGGDEKLFF
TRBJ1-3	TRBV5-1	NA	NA	TGCGCCAGCAGCTTGGACAGCCTGGTCTCTGGAAACACCATATATTTT	CASSLDSLVSGNTIYF
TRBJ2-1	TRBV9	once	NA	TGTGCCAGCAGCGTTCAGGGGAATGAGCAGTTCTTC	CASSVQGNEQFF
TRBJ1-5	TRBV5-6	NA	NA	TGTGCCAGCAGCTTGGCAGGGTCGGGTCAGCCCCAGCATTTT	CASSLAGSGQPQHF
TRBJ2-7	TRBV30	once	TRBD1	TGTGCCTGGAATTTTGGGGACAGGGACCCCTACGAGCAGTACTTC	CAWNFGDRDPYEQYF
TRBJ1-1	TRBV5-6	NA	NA	TGTGCCAGCAGCTTTCACGGGGGTGCGGGCACTGAAGCTTTCTTT	CASSFHGGAGTEAFF
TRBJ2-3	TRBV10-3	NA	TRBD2	TGTGCCACAACTCTAGCGGGGGGCGGGAATCAGCAGTATTTT	CATTLAGGGNQQYF
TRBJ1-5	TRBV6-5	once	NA	TGTGCCAGCAGTCAAACAGGGATCGGCAATCAGCCCCAGCATTTT	CASSQTGIGNQPQHF
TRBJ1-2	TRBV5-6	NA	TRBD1	TGTGCCAGCAGCCAGGATCGACAGGGGGCGCTTTATGGCTACACCTTC	CASSQDRQGALYGYTF
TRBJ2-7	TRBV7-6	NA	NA	TGTGCCAGCAGCGACCTCGACAGCTCCTACGAGCAGTACTTC	CASSDLDSSYEQYF
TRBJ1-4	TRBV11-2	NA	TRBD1	TGTGCCAGCAGCTTATTCGGGACAGGGAGGGACGAAAAACTGTTTTTT	CASSLFGTGRDEKLFF
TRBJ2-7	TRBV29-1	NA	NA	TGCAGCGTTGAAGGGAAGGGGCGCGAGCAGTACTTC	CSVEGKGREQYF
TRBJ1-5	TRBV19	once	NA	TGTGCCAGTAGTATTTCTTACAATCAGCCCCAGCATTTT	CASSISYNQPQHF
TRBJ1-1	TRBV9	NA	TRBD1	TGTGCCAGCAGCGTAGATCAGGGGGCCGGTAGAGAAGCTTTCTTT	CASSVDQGAGREAFF
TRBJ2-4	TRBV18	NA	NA	TGTGCCAGCTCACCACCGTCGGGGGCCAAAAACATTCAGTACTTC	CASSPPSGAKNIQYF
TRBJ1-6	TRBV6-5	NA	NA	TGTGCCAGCAGTTACAGACAGTTTAATTCACCCCTCCACTTT	CASSYRQFNSPLHF
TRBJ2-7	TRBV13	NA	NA	TGTGCCAGCAGCACCGGGATAAATACCTACGAGCAGTACTTC	CASSTGINTYEQYF
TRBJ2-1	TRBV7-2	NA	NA	TGTGCCAGCAGCTTACAGGGTAGCTCCTACAATGAGCAGTTCTTC	CASSLQGSSYNEQFF
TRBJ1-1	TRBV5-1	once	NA	TGCGCCAGCAGCCCCTCCGTGGAGTACACTGAAGCTTTCTTT	CASSPSVEYTEAFF
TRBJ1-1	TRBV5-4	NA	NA	TGTGCCAGCAGCGTAGGGGGAAGAGAAATGAACACTGAAGCTTTCTTT	CASSVGGREMNTEAFF
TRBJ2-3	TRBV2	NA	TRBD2	TGTGCCAGCAGGCAGGCTAGCGGGGGGCACGTGGCAGATACGCAGTATTTT	CASRQASGGHVADTQYF